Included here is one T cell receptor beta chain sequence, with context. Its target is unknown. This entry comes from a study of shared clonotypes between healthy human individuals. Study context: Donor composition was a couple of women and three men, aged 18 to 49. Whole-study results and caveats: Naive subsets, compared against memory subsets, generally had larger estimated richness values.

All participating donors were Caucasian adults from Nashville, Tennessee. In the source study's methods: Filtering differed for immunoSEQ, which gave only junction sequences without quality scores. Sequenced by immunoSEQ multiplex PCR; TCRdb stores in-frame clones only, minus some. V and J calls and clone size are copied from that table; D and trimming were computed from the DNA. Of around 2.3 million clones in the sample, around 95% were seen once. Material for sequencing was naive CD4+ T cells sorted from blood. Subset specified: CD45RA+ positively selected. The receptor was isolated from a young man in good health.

The CDR3 sequence is CASEGWETQYF. The CDR3 bases are TGTGCCAGCGAGGGCTGGGAGACCCAGTACTTC. The chain uses TRBV2 and TRBJ2-5; D is possibly TRBD2 (5 bases). V lost 8 bases and J lost 5, with 9 bases in between. The CDR3 covers 11 residues. CDR1 is SNHLY, CDR2 FYNNEI, per germline. Variable domain in full (rest from reference TRBV2 and TRBJ2-5): EPEVTQTPSHQVTQMGQEVILRCVPISNHLYFYWYRQILGQKVEFLVSFYNNEISEKSEIFDDQFSVERPDGSNFTLKIRSTKLEDSAMYFCASEGWETQYFGPGTRLLVL.